This TCR beta chain was found in a study of blood T cell repertoires in COVID-19. Here immunoSEQ multiplex PCR was the method, and the copy in TCRdb shows in-frame clones only, minus some. The data hold some 78,000 clones, with over 80% observed a single time. This clone was seen more than once but under ten times. Germline loops: CDR1 GTSNPN, CDR2 SVGIG (reference sequence). The CDR3 spans 11 residues. V shed 4 bases and J 9 bases; nucleotides not matched to a gene: 4. The receptor's source is a man in his 60s with active or convalescent COVID-19. The sample consisted of peripheral blood. V and J are TRBV30 and TRBJ2-7, with 9 bases lining up with TRBD2. Written as DNA, the CDR3 is TGTGCCTGGAAGAGCGGGGGGTGGCAGTACTTC. It encodes CAWKSGGWQYF.